The rows below give T cell receptor beta chains drawn from one sample of a study of blood T cell repertoires in COVID-19. Measured with immunoSEQ multiplex PCR; TCRdb has only the in-frame clones, and not every one. Altogether about 34,000 clones are present, 81% being singletons, with the ten largest covering about 3%. The sequencing sample was made of peripheral blood. These receptors all stem from a man aged 65 to 79 with COVID-19, enrolled during active disease. Both conserved end residues are part of each CDR3. Fields, in order: CDR3 length, clone size, D gene, V gene, J gene, CDR3 DNA, CDR3 protein. D genes are given only for firm matches. The size of a clone is reported for some rows only, either as once, few or many, or as a class for expanded clones.

16	NA	TRBD1	TRBV11-3	TRBJ2-5	TGTGCCAGCAGCCCTGGGGGCAGGGGGCGCCGAGAGACCCAGTACTTC	CASSPGGRGRRETQYF
16	NA	NA	TRBV3-1/TRBV3-2	TRBJ1-2	TGTGCCAGCAGCCAAGATCAGAACGGAGGAGACGAGGGCTACACCTTC	CASSQDQNGGDEGYTF
18	NA	TRBD2	TRBV14	TRBJ2-1	TGTGCCAGCAGCCAAGATTTATGGGGCGGGAGATTTCGGAATGAGCAGTTCTTC	CASSQDLWGGRFRNEQFF
14	once	TRBD1	TRBV27	TRBJ1-5	TGTGCCAGCAGTCGAACAGGGGGTTCTCAGCCCCAGCATTTT	CASSRTGGSQPQHF
14	NA	TRBD1	TRBV13	TRBJ1-1	TGTGCCAGCAGCTTAGGTCAGGGGGACCCTGAAGCTTTCTTT	CASSLGQGDPEAFF
18	NA	NA	TRBV28	TRBJ1-5	TGTGCCAGCAGTTTAGGGTTTCGAGGGGCAGGGGGCAATCAGCCCCAGCATTTT	CASSLGFRGAGGNQPQHF
13	NA	NA	TRBV30	TRBJ1-4	TGTGCCTGGACGAGTATTCTCGGGGGGAAACTGTTTTTT	CAWTSILGGKLFF
14	few	NA	TRBV11-1	TRBJ1-6	TGTGCCAGCAGCTTAGGCGGAAATAATTCACCCCTCCACTTT	CASSLGGNNSPLHF
13	NA	TRBD2	TRBV20-1	TRBJ2-7	TGCAGTGCTAGTAGCGGGAGCAAATACGAGCAGTACTTC	CSASSGSKYEQYF
15	NA	TRBD2	TRBV5-6	TRBJ2-1	TGTGCCAGCAGCCGGGGGGGAGGTTCCTACAATGAGCAGTTCTTC	CASSRGGGSYNEQFF
18	few	NA	TRBV9	TRBJ1-6	TGTGCCAGCAGCGTAGAGGGGCTACACGGCGACGGGAATTCACCCCTCCACTTT	CASSVEGLHGDGNSPLHF
15	few	NA	TRBV24-1	TRBJ1-5	TGTGCCACCCAACTCTCTGGGGGGGATCGTCAGCCCCAGCATTTT	CATQLSGGDRQPQHF
18	NA	TRBD2	TRBV24-1	TRBJ2-2	TGTGCCACCAGTGATCCCGCCGGGGGGTGGTCAGGCACCGGGGAGCTGTTTTTT	CATSDPAGGWSGTGELFF
18	NA	TRBD1	TRBV11-1	TRBJ1-1	TGTGCCAGCAGCTTAGCACCGGGACAGGGCGAGGGCGTCACTGAAGCTTTCTTT	CASSLAPGQGEGVTEAFF
12	NA	NA	TRBV21-1	TRBJ1-3	TGTGCCAGCGTGCAGGGGTTGGACACCATATATTTT	CASVQGLDTIYF
15	NA	TRBD2	TRBV28	TRBJ2-1	TGTGCCAGCAGTATACTAGCGGGAGGGCCCGATGAGCAGTTCTTC	CASSILAGGPDEQFF
14	NA	NA	TRBV4-3	TRBJ2-7	TGCGCCAGCAGCCGTGGAGGGAGTGCCTACGAGCAGTACTTC	CASSRGGSAYEQYF
15	once	TRBD1	TRBV7-2	TRBJ1-1	TGTGCCAGCAGCAGCCGACAGGGGGTCGGCTCTGAAGCTTTCTTT	CASSSRQGVGSEAFF
15	NA	TRBD2	TRBV4-3	TRBJ2-3	TGCGCCAGCAGCCAATCTAGCGGGATAGGAGATACGCAGTATTTT	CASSQSSGIGDTQYF
16	NA	TRBD1	TRBV19	TRBJ2-1	TGTGCCAGTAGTAACCCTACAGGGGGTCCGGACGGTGAGCAGTTCTTC	CASSNPTGGPDGEQFF
14	NA	NA	TRBV5-1	TRBJ2-1	TGCGCCAGCAGCTTGGCATCATCAGACAATGAGCAGTTCTTC	CASSLASSDNEQFF
16	NA	TRBD1	TRBV3-1/TRBV3-2	TRBJ2-7	TGTGCCAGCAGCCAAGTTACCACAGGGGTGGGCTACGAGCAGTACTTC	CASSQVTTGVGYEQYF
14	NA	NA	TRBV11-1	TRBJ1-6	TGTGCCAGCAGAAGGACGGGTCAGGGTTCACCCCTCCACTTT	CASRRTGQGSPLHF
16	NA	NA	TRBV28	TRBJ1-1	TGTGCCAGCAGTTTGGAGAATCGGTTCATGAACACTGAAGCTTTCTTT	CASSLENRFMNTEAFF
12	NA	NA	TRBV6-2/TRBV6-3	TRBJ1-1	TGTGCCAGCAGTTACCACCCGACACAAGCTTTCTTT	CASSYHPTQAFF
16	NA	NA	TRBV5-1	TRBJ1-6	TGCGCCAGCAGCTTGGCGGGCGGGAACTATAATTCACCCCTCCACTTT	CASSLAGGNYNSPLHF
15	NA	TRBD2	TRBV30	TRBJ2-5	TGTGCCTGGACCTCATACGGGAGGGCCGGGGAGACCCAGTACTTC	CAWTSYGRAGETQYF
15	large	NA	TRBV10-2	TRBJ1-3	TGCGCCACCCACGTCCAAGGGGCGCCGGGAAACACCATATATTTT	CATHVQGAPGNTIYF